These 32 T cell receptor beta chains share one sample of origin, sequenced in a study of blood T cell repertoires in COVID-19. Using immunoSEQ multiplex PCR, the repertoire was profiled, and TCRdb retains in-frame clones only, with some absent. In the table there are more than 100,000 clones, roughly 84% of which are singletons. The sequenced material came from PBMCs or T cells enriched from blood (not recorded which). The receptor source for this set is a woman aged 25 to 45 who had recovered from COVID-19.

In DNA, the CDR3 is TGTGCCACCAGTGATTTAGCCAGGGGGTATGGCTACACCTTC. This translates into CATSDLARGYGYTF. The gene calls are TRBV24-1 and TRBJ1-2, with 7 bases fitting TRBD1. This CDR3 comprises 14 residues. Germline CDR1 and CDR2: KGHDR and SFDVKD. J was trimmed by 5 bases and V by 1 base; bases with no gene match: 3.

The rearrangement uses TRBV2 and TRBJ2-3, with 10 nucleotides matching TRBD1. The CDR3 runs to 20 residues. V gave up 1 base and J gave up 0 bases; unmatched junction bases: 13. The germline gives CDR1 SNHLY, CDR2 FYNNEI. CDR3 loop: CASSEVRRDRGTGSTDTQYF. CDR3 coding DNA: TGTGCCAGCAGTGAAGTAAGGCGGGACAGGGGCACCGGGAGCACAGATACGCAGTATTTT. Supplemented by reference TRBV2 and TRBJ2-3, the full variable domain reads EPEVTQTPSHQVTQMGQEVILRCVPISNHLYFYWYRQILGQKVEFLVSFYNNEISEKSEIFDDQFSVERPDGSNFTLKIRSTKLEDSAMYFCASSEVRRDRGTGSTDTQYFGPGTRLTVL.

The rearrangement joins TRBV6-5 to TRBJ1-5; TRBD1 might be the D (5 bases). Germline assignment: CDR1 MNHEY and CDR2 SVGAGI. CDR3 length equals 14 residues. The ends were cut back, 5 bases at V and 6 bases at J, with 14 bases in the middle. Here the CDR3 DNA reads TGTGCCAGCAGTACGGGGGGATCTGGTCAGCCCCAGCATTTT. This sequence encodes CASSTGGSGQPQHF.

V is TRBV7-9 and J is TRBJ2-5, with 10 positions matching TRBD1. The CDR3 extends over 16 amino acids. With 2 bases clipped from V and 5 bases from J, the junction kept 8 bases outside the gene matches. CDR1 and CDR2 from the germline V gene are SEHNR and FQNEAQ (reference sequence). The CDR3 DNA sequence: TGTGCCAGCAGCTTACGTCGGGACAGGGGTTGGGAGACCCAGTACTTC. Translating gives CASSLRRDRGWETQYF. The entire variable domain, with the rest obtained from reference TRBV7-9 and TRBJ2-5, is as follows: DTGVSQNPRHKITKRGQNVTFRCDPISEHNRLYWYRQTLGQGPEFLTYFQNEAQLEKSRLLSDRFSAERPKGSFSTLEIQRTEQGDSAMYLCASSLRRDRGWETQYFGPGTRLLVL.

This chain uses TRBV4-3 with TRBJ2-1; possible D gene TRBD2, 6 bases. CDR3 length: 16 amino acids. CDR1 is LGHNA and CDR2 is YSLEER in the germline V gene. Trimming cost V 0 bases and J 1 base, with 10 bases left between them. This chain's CDR3 is CASSQDAGSSYNEQFF. The CDR3 region has the DNA TGCGCCAGCAGCCAAGATGCGGGATCGTCCTACAATGAGCAGTTCTTC.

The chain couples TRBV6-2 or TRBV6-3 to TRBJ2-3; TRBD2 agrees at 7 bases. Germline V CDR1 and CDR2: MNHEY, SVGEGT. This CDR3 is built from 14 residues. After removal of 2 bases from V and 2 bases from J, the junction contained 1 base not matched to a gene. As DNA, the CDR3 is TGTGCCAGCAGTTACGGGAGGGCCACAGATACGCAGTATTTT. This sequence encodes CASSYGRATDTQYF.

The V and J genes are TRBV11-2 and TRBJ2-7; a possible D gene is TRBD2 (5 bases). V was clipped by 8 bases and J by 5 bases, with 19 bases between them. The CDR3 sequence is 14 residues long. Germline assignment: CDR1 SGHAT and CDR2 FQNNGV. The CDR3 reads CASVAWTGRHEQYF. The CDR3 DNA is TGTGCCAGCGTTGCGTGGACTGGCCGCCACGAGCAGTACTTC.

This chain joins TRBV6-2 or TRBV6-3 and TRBJ1-1; tentative D call: TRBD1 (6 bases). The V and J ends lost 5 bases and 2 bases respectively, with 21 bases between them. The CDR3 is 17 amino acids. CDR1 MNHEY and CDR2 SVGEGT come from the germline V gene. This chain's CDR3 is CASSKQGFRIPNTEAFF. Written as DNA, the CDR3 is TGTGCCAGCAGTAAACAGGGCTTTCGAATACCAAACACTGAAGCTTTCTTT.

This chain connects TRBV7-2 to TRBJ1-2, with a weak D call TRBD1 (6 bases). The V end was cut by 1 base, the J end by 10 bases, with 13 bases between. CDR3 length: 13 residues. Germline values: CDR1 SGHTA, CDR2 FQGNSA. The DNA of the CDR3 is TGTGCCAGCAGCTTAGGCCGACAGGCTGACTACACCTTC. As protein: CASSLGRQADYTF.

J is TRBJ2-2 and V is TRBV7-9, with no clear D. The CDR3 covers 15 residues. V was pared by 0 bases and J by 4 bases, with 9 bases between. The germline V gene has CDR1 SEHNR and CDR2 FQNEAQ (reference sequence). The CDR3 is CASSLAPTITGELFF. The CDR3 DNA follows: TGTGCCAGCAGCTTAGCCCCAACAATCACCGGGGAGCTGTTTTTT.

This chain uses TRBV10-3 with TRBJ1-6; D may be TRBD1 (5 bases). V was pared by 4 bases and J by 7 bases, with 8 bases between. Per the germline V gene, CDR1 is ENHRY and CDR2 is SYGVKD. The CDR3 is made up of 13 amino acids. The CDR3 nucleotides are TGTGCCATCAGTGCGGGGGAGAATTCACCCCTCCACTTT. Residues: CAISAGENSPLHF.

V gene TRBV7-2 combines with J gene TRBJ2-2; TRBD2 might be the D (6 bases). Looked up from germline, CDR1 is SGHTA and CDR2 is FQGNSA. This CDR3 region has 18 residues. Trimming cost V 5 bases and J 0 bases, with 19 bases left between them. The CDR3 here is CASSVRHLSGANTGELFF. In nucleotides, the CDR3 is TGTGCCAGCAGCGTCCGTCACCTTAGCGGCGCGAACACCGGGGAGCTGTTTTTT.

CDR3: CAISELADTGELFF. CDR3 coding DNA: TGTGCCATCAGTGAGTTAGCGGACACCGGGGAGCTGTTTTTT. V is TRBV10-3 and J is TRBJ2-2; D perhaps matches TRBD2 (6 bases). V was clipped by 1 base and J by 3 bases, with 6 bases between them. The CDR3 spans 14 residues. Per the germline V gene, CDR1 is ENHRY and CDR2 is SYGVKD.

The chain carries TRBV2 and TRBJ2-1; no clear D gene. Germline CDR1 and CDR2: SNHLY and FYNNEI. This CDR3 spans 11 amino acids. V lost 8 bases and J 4 bases, leaving 6 bases between the germline ends. This chain's CDR3 is CASGVYNEQFF. The CDR3 coding sequence is TGTGCCAGCGGTGTATACAATGAGCAGTTCTTC. Full variable domain (missing parts from reference TRBV2 and TRBJ2-1): EPEVTQTPSHQVTQMGQEVILRCVPISNHLYFYWYRQILGQKVEFLVSFYNNEISEKSEIFDDQFSVERPDGSNFTLKIRSTKLEDSAMYFCASGVYNEQFFGPGTRLTVL.

About this clone itself: The sample contains more than one DNA sequence encoding this CDR3. The chain has TRBV18 and TRBJ1-3; possibly TRBD1 for D (6 bases). CDR3 size: 15 residues. V lost 1 base, J lost 0 bases, and 7 bases lay in between. CDR1 KGHSH and CDR2 LQKENI come from the germline V gene. Here the CDR3 DNA reads TGTGCCAGCTCACCACAGACAGGCTCTGGAAACACCATATATTTT. This gives the protein CASSPQTGSGNTIYF.

This clone was seen a single time. The gene calls are TRBV7-9 and TRBJ2-2; tentative D call: TRBD1 (6 bases). The V gene's germline CDR1 is SEHNR and CDR2 FQNEAQ (reference sequence). The germline V and J ends were trimmed by 1 base and 10 bases, with 25 bases remaining between them. This CDR3 has 18 residues. CDR3 amino acids: CASSLGTARSSDRLELFF. The CDR3 DNA sequence: TGTGCCAGCAGCTTAGGGACAGCAAGAAGCTCGGACCGATTGGAGCTGTTTTTT.

The rearrangement links TRBV28 to TRBJ2-7; 7 nucleotides align to TRBD2. J lost 5 bases, V lost 7 bases, and 2 bases had no gene match. Germline CDR1 reads MDHEN; CDR2 reads SYDVKM. The CDR3 loop spans 11 amino acids. The CDR3: CASKGGNEQYF. CDR3 sequence (DNA): TGTGCCAGCAAGGGAGGGAACGAGCAGTACTTC.

V and J are TRBV5-6 and TRBJ1-1, with TRBD1 as a possible D gene (6 bases). Looked up from germline, CDR1 is SGHDT and CDR2 is YYEEEE. Trimming took 1 base from V and 3 from J, leaving 10 bases between them. This CDR3 contains 14 residues. In DNA form, the CDR3 reads TGTGCCAGCAGCTTGTACAGGGCCTACACTGAAGCTTTCTTT. This sequence encodes CASSLYRAYTEAFF.

The chain employs TRBV6-4 and TRBJ1-4; 7 positions agree with TRBD1. CDR3 size: 14 residues. Germline V gives CDR1 MRHNA, CDR2 SNTAGT. Unmatched junction bases numbered 10, after V lost 0 bases and J lost 15 bases. The CDR3 is CASSDSRQGGRMFF. As DNA, the CDR3 is TGTGCCAGCAGTGACTCAAGACAGGGTGGCCGAATGTTTTTT.

The rearrangement joins TRBV19 to TRBJ1-5; 9 nucleotides align to TRBD1. Germline CDR1 reads LNHDA; CDR2 reads SQIVND (reference sequence). Trimming at V came to 9 bases and at J to 7 bases, leaving 16 bases not matched to a gene. The length of the CDR3 is 16 residues. The CDR3 spells CARGQGRLGFSQPQHF. DNA for the CDR3: TGTGCCAGGGGACAGGGTCGCCTTGGGTTCAGCCAGCCCCAGCATTTT.

V usage is TRBV5-6 and J usage is TRBJ2-7; a possible D gene is TRBD2 (6 bases). The V gene's germline CDR1 is SGHDT and CDR2 YYEEEE. The CDR3 is made up of 16 amino acids. With 4 bases removed from V and 2 bases from J, the gap between germline ends came to 19 bases. The DNA of the CDR3 is TGTGCCAGCAGCCCCGTTGTCAGCGGGCCCCCCTACGAGCAGTACTTC. The encoded protein is CASSPVVSGPPYEQYF. The full variable domain, its missing parts supplied by reference TRBV5-6 and TRBJ2-7, is DAGVTQSPTHLIKTRGQQVTLRCSPKSGHDTVSWYQQALGQGPQFIFQYYEEEERQRGNFPDRFSGHQFPNYSSELNVNALLLGDSALYLCASSPVVSGPPYEQYFGPGTRLTVT.

V and J are TRBV6-5 and TRBJ2-3; maybe TRBD2 (5 bases). V lost 11 bases and J lost 6, with 12 bases in between. CDR3 size: 11 residues. Germline assignment: CDR1 MNHEY and CDR2 SVGAGI. The CDR3 sequence is CASGETDTQYF. The CDR3 DNA follows: TGTGCCTCCGGGGAGACTGATACGCAGTATTTT.

This sequence joins TRBV10-1 and TRBJ1-2, with 7 bases matching TRBD1. The CDR3 is made up of 13 amino acids. In germline, CDR1 is WNHNN, CDR2 SYGVQD (reference sequence). Unmatched junction bases numbered 11, after V lost 9 bases and J lost 7 bases. The DNA of the CDR3 is TGCGCCAGGGATCGACAGGGCGTGTGTGGCTACACCTTC. Encoded protein: CARDRQGVCGYTF.

This sequence joins TRBV4-1 and TRBJ2-2; weak D call: TRBD2 (5 bases). Trimming stripped 4 bases from V and 6 bases from J, with 18 bases between. CDR3 size: 16 residues. From germline, CDR1 is MGHRA and CDR2 YSYEKL. CDR3 protein: CASSPSSLAGAGELFF. In DNA form, the CDR3 reads TGCGCCAGCAGCCCTTCATCGCTTGCCGGGGCCGGGGAGCTGTTTTTT.

This chain links TRBV28 with TRBJ1-2, with TRBD1 identical over 9 bases. Germline V gene sequence: CDR1 MDHEN, CDR2 SYDVKM. J gave up 7 bases and V 7 bases, and 7 bases lay outside the gene matches. The CDR3 length is 13 residues. CDR3 sequence: CASKTGGASGYTF. The CDR3 DNA reads TGTGCCAGCAAAACAGGGGGCGCTTCTGGCTACACCTTC.

The gene calls are TRBV2 and TRBJ1-3, with TRBD1 matching over 7 bases. Trimming at V came to 4 bases and at J to 3 bases, leaving 9 bases not matched to a gene. Germline V gives CDR1 SNHLY, CDR2 FYNNEI. CDR3 size: 16 residues. This CDR3 reads CASSVQTGVYGNTIYF. The CDR3 DNA reads as TGTGCCAGCAGTGTTCAAACAGGGGTCTATGGAAACACCATATATTTT.

This chain joins TRBV18 and TRBJ2-5; the match to TRBD2 covers 12 bases. Germline V CDR1 and CDR2: KGHSH, LQKENI. The CDR3 is 17 amino acids. Trimming took 0 bases from V and 1 from J; bases not matched to a gene: 3. CDR3 sequence: CASSPPGLAGFQETQYF. In nucleotides, the CDR3 is TGTGCCAGCTCACCACCCGGACTAGCGGGGTTCCAAGAGACCCAGTACTTC.

This clone turned up a few times. V and J are TRBV5-1 and TRBJ1-1; D is perhaps TRBD1 (6 bases). The CDR3 is made up of 13 amino acids. Trimming took off 3 bases at V and 1 base at J, with 7 bases between the two ends. In germline, CDR1 is SGHRS, CDR2 YFSETQ. The CDR3 nucleotides are TGCGCCAGCAGCTGGGGACAGAACACTGAAGCTTTCTTT. It codes for CASSWGQNTEAFF.

This clone was seen only once. The V call is TRBV7-8, the J call TRBJ2-1, with TRBD2 identical over 11 bases. The ends lost 2 bases at V and 4 bases at J; junction bases unmatched: 7. Germline CDR1 reads SGHVS; CDR2 reads FQNEAQ. This CDR3 region has 17 residues. CDR3 amino acids: CASSLLSGRAFYNEQFF. The CDR3 DNA reads as TGTGCCAGCAGCTTACTTAGCGGGAGGGCCTTTTACAATGAGCAGTTCTTC.

V is TRBV27 and J is TRBJ1-4, with D perhaps matching TRBD1 (5 bases). Germline-derived CDR1 and CDR2 are MNHEY and SMNVEV (reference sequence). Trimming removed 5 bases from V and 1 base from J, with 23 bases in between. The CDR3 covers 19 residues. CDR3 sequence: CASSPISPWGEKTNEKLFF. CDR3 in DNA: TGTGCCAGCAGTCCCATCTCGCCTTGGGGGGAAAAAACTAATGAAAAACTGTTTTTT.

Written as DNA, the CDR3 is TGTGCCAGCAGTTCATGGCTAAGGACTGTTCAAGAGACCCAGTACTTC. It yields the protein CASSSWLRTVQETQYF. V is TRBV25-1 and J is TRBJ2-5; possible D gene TRBD2, 5 bases. The CDR3 extends over 16 amino acids. Looked up from germline, CDR1 is MGHDK and CDR2 is SYGVNS. Between the trimmed V and J ends, which lost 5 bases and 2 bases, there was a span of 18 bases.

This clone came up once. The rearrangement joins TRBV7-2 to TRBJ2-7, with D possibly TRBD2 on 7 matching bases. Germline V gene sequence: CDR1 SGHTA, CDR2 FQGNSA. CDR3 length: 18 residues. The V and J ends lost 0 bases and 4 bases respectively, with 22 bases between them. In nucleotides, the CDR3 is TGTGCCAGCAGCTTAGCGGTGGCTAGCGGAGGGGGGAAGTACGAGCAGTACTTC. Amino acid sequence: CASSLAVASGGGKYEQYF.